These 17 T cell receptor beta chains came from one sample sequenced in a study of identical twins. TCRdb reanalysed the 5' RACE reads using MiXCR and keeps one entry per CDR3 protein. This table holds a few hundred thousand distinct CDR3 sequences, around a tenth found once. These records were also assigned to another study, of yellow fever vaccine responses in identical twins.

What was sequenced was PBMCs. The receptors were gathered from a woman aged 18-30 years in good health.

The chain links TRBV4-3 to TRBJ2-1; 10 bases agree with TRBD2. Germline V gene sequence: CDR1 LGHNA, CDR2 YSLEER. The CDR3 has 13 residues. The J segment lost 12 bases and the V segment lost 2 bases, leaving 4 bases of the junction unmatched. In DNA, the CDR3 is TGCGCCAGCAGCCAATCTCTAGCGGGAGTGCAGTTCTTC. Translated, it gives CASSQSLAGVQFF.

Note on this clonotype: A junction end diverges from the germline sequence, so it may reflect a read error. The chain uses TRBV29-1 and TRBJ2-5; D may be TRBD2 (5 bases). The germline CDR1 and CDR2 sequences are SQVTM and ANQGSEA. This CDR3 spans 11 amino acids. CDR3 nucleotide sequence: TGCAGCGTCCATGTCGGGGAGACCCAGAACTTC. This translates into CSVHVGETQNF.

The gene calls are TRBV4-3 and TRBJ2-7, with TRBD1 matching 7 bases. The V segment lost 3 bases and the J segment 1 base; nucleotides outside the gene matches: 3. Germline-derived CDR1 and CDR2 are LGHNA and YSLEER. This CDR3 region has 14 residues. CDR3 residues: CASSQSQGSYEQYF. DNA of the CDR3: TGCGCCAGCAGCCAGTCACAGGGGTCCTACGAGCAGTACTTC.

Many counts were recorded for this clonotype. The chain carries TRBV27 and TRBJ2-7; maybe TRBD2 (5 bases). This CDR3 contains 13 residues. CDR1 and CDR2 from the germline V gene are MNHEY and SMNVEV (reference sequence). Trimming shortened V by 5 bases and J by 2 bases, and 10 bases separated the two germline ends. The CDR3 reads CASSEGPPYEQYF. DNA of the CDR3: TGTGCCAGCAGTGAGGGCCCCCCCTACGAGCAGTACTTC.

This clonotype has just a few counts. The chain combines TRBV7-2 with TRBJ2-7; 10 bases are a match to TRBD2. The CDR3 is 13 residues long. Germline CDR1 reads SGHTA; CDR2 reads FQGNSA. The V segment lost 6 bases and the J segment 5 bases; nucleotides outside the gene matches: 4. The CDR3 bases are TGTGCCAGCAGACCTAGCGGGAGTGACGAGCAGTACTTC. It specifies CASRPSGSDEQYF.

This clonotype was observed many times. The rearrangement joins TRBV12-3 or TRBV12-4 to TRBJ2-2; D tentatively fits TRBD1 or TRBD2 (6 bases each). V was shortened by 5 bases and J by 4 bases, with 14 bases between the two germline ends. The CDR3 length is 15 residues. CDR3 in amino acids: CASSIIGGPTGELFF. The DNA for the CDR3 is TGTGCCAGCAGTATAATCGGGGGCCCCACCGGGGAGCTGTTTTTT.

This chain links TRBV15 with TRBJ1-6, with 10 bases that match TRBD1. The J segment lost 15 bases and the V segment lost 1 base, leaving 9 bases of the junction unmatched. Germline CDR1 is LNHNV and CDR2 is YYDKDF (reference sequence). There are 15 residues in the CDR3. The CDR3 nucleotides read TGTGCCACCAGCAGAGTAGACAGGGGGCGGTTTTACCTCCACTTT. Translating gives CATSRVDRGRFYLHF.

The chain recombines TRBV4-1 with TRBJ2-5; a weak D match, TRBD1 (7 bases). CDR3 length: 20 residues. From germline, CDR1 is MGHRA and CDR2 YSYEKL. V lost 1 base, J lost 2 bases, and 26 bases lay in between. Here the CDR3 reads CASSQGQPGGWSAGQETQYF. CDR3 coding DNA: TGCGCCAGCAGCCAAGGCCAACCAGGGGGTTGGTCGGCGGGGCAAGAGACCCAGTACTTC.

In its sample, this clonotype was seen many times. CDR3 in amino acids: CSVGGGPRRNEQFF. CDR3 DNA: TGCAGCGTTGGGGGGGGGCCAAGGAGGAATGAGCAGTTCTTC. The chain joins TRBV29-1 to TRBJ2-1; perhaps TRBD2 as D (7 bases). The V gene's germline CDR1 is SQVTM and CDR2 ANQGSEA. The V end lost 4 bases, the J end lost 7 bases, and 17 bases lay between the germline ends. The CDR3 length is 14 residues.

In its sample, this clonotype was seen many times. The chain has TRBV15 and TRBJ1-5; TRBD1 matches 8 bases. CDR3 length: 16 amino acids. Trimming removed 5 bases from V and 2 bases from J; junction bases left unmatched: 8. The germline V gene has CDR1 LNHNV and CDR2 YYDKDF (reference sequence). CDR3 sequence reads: CATSVMTGEGNQPQHF. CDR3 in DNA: TGTGCCACCAGCGTAATGACAGGGGAGGGCAATCAGCCCCAGCATTTT.

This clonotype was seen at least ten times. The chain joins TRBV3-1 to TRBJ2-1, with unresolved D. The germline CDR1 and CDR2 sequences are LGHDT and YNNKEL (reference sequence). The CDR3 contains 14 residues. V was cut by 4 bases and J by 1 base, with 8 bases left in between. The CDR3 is CASSPVISYNEQFF. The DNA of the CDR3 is TGTGCCAGCAGCCCCGTTATTTCCTACAATGAGCAGTTCTTC.

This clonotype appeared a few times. The CDR3 DNA is TGCGCCAGCAGCCAAGAAGGCGGGAGTCGCGCTACGCAGTATTTT. Translation: CASSQEGGSRATQYF. The chain couples TRBV4-3 to TRBJ2-3; 7 bases are a match to TRBD2. Germline V gene data show CDR1 as LGHNA and CDR2 as YSLEER. The CDR3 has 15 residues. J was trimmed by 8 bases and V by 0 bases; bases with no gene match: 8.

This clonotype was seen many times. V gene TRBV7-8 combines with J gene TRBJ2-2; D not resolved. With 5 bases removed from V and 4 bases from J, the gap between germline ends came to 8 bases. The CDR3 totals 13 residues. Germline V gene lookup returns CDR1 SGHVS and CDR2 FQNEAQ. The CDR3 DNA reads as TGTGCCAGCAGCCCGTCGGCCACCGGGGAGCTGTTTTTT. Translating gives CASSPSATGELFF.

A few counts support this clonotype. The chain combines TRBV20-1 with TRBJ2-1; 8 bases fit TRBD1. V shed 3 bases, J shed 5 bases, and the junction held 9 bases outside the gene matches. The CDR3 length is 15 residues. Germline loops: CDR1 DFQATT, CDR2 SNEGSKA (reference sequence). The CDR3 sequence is CSASQGAVGNNEQFF. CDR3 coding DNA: TGCAGTGCTAGCCAGGGGGCGGTGGGAAACAATGAGCAGTTCTTC.

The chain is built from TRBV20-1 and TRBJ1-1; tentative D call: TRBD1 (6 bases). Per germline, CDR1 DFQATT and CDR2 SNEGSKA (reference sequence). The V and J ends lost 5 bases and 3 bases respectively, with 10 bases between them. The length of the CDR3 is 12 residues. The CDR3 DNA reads TGCAGTGCTCCCCGACAGGACACTGAAGCTTTCTTT. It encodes CSAPRQDTEAFF.

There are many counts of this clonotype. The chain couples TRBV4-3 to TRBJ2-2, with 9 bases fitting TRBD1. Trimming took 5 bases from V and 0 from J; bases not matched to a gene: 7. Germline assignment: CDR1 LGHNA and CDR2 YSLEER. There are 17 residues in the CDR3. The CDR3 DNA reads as TGCGCCAGCAGCGCGGACAGGGGTGATCCGAACACCGGGGAGCTGTTTTTT. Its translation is CASSADRGDPNTGELFF.

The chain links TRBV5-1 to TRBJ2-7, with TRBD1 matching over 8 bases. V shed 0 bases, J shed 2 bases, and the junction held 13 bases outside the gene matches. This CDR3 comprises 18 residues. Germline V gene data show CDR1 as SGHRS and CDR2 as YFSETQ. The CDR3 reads CASSLGMRGRQGTYEQYF. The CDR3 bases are TGCGCCAGCAGCTTGGGAATGAGAGGTAGACAGGGGACCTACGAGCAGTACTTC.